The rows below give T cell receptor beta chains drawn from one sample of a study of T cell changes during pregnancy in multiple sclerosis. This table comes from immunoSEQ multiplex PCR, and its TCRdb copy is limited to in-frame clones, with some not included. The sample holds tens of thousands of clones, around 90% seen once. The input for sequencing was CD4+ T cells from peripheral blood mononuclear cells, taken in the third trimester of pregnancy. The receptors were gathered from a female donor with multiple sclerosis, enrolled in a pregnancy study. CDR3s include the opening cysteine and the closing phenylalanine or tryptophan. A D gene is named only where the DNA matches it firmly. Where a row states a size, it is once, few, many or the class of an expanded clone; other rows omit it.

clone size: .; D gene: TRBD2; CDR3 length: 16; V gene: TRBV9; J gene: TRBJ2-3; CDR3 protein: CASSVGGGGGTDTQYF; CDR3 DNA: TGTGCCAGCAGCGTAGGAGGCGGGGGGGGCACAGATACGCAGTATTTT
clone size: .; D gene: TRBD1; CDR3 length: 15; V gene: TRBV11-3; J gene: TRBJ2-7; CDR3 protein: CASSAPGTGGHEQYF; CDR3 DNA: TGTGCCAGCAGCGCCCCCGGGACAGGGGGGCACGAGCAATACTTC
clone size: .; D gene: .; CDR3 length: 14; V gene: TRBV9; J gene: TRBJ1-1; CDR3 protein: CASSVRDSGAEAFF; CDR3 DNA: TGTGCCAGCAGCGTACGCGATTCGGGAGCTGAAGCTTTCTTT
clone size: .; D gene: TRBD1; CDR3 length: 15; V gene: TRBV6-6; J gene: TRBJ1-5; CDR3 protein: CASSYPGQGSQPQHF; CDR3 DNA: TGTGCCAGCAGTTACCCGGGACAGGGATCTCAGCCCCAGCATTTT
clone size: .; D gene: TRBD2; CDR3 length: 15; V gene: TRBV9; J gene: TRBJ2-5; CDR3 protein: CASSVASGGPETQYF; CDR3 DNA: TGTGCCAGCAGCGTCGCTAGCGGGGGGCCAGAGACCCAGTACTTC
clone size: .; D gene: .; CDR3 length: 15; V gene: TRBV5-6; J gene: TRBJ2-7; CDR3 protein: CASSSLTGPTYEQYF; CDR3 DNA: TGTGCCAGCAGCTCCCTGACAGGCCCCACCTACGAGCAGTACTTC
clone size: .; D gene: TRBD1; CDR3 length: 15; V gene: TRBV6-1; J gene: TRBJ2-7; CDR3 protein: CASSEGGTATYEQYF; CDR3 DNA: TGTGCCAGCAGTGAAGGGGGGACAGCTACCTACGAGCAGTACTTC
clone size: few; D gene: .; CDR3 length: 15; V gene: TRBV11-2; J gene: TRBJ2-7; CDR3 protein: CASATLRGGGYEQYF; CDR3 DNA: TGTGCCAGCGCCACACTACGGGGAGGAGGATACGAGCAGTACTTC
clone size: .; D gene: .; CDR3 length: 15; V gene: TRBV9; J gene: TRBJ2-3; CDR3 protein: CASSVAFGGTDTQYF; CDR3 DNA: TGTGCCAGCAGCGTAGCGTTCGGGGGCACAGATACGCAGTATTTT
clone size: .; D gene: .; CDR3 length: 15; V gene: TRBV14; J gene: TRBJ1-6; CDR3 protein: CASSLLTSYNSPLHF; CDR3 DNA: TGTGCCAGCAGCCTCCTGACTTCATATAATTCACCCCTCCACTTT
clone size: .; D gene: .; CDR3 length: 17; V gene: TRBV4-1; J gene: TRBJ1-1; CDR3 protein: CASSQESWTQMNTEAFF; CDR3 DNA: TGCGCCAGCAGCCAAGAAAGCTGGACACAAATGAACACTGAAGCTTTCTTT
clone size: .; D gene: .; CDR3 length: 15; V gene: TRBV4-1; J gene: TRBJ1-6; CDR3 protein: CASSLWTENNSPLHF; CDR3 DNA: TGCGCCAGCAGCCTTTGGACAGAAAACAATTCACCCCTCCACTTT
clone size: .; D gene: .; CDR3 length: 18; V gene: TRBV6-1; J gene: TRBJ1-6; CDR3 protein: CASSEAITGSTYNSPLHF; CDR3 DNA: TGTGCCAGCAGTGAAGCAATTACAGGGTCGACCTATAATTCACCCCTCCACTTT
clone size: few; D gene: .; CDR3 length: 12; V gene: TRBV2; J gene: TRBJ1-6; CDR3 protein: CASSESNSPLHF; CDR3 DNA: TGTGCCAGCAGTGAGAGTAATTCACCCCTCCACTTT
clone size: .; D gene: .; CDR3 length: 13; V gene: TRBV7-3; J gene: TRBJ2-2; CDR3 protein: CASSPTVSGELFF; CDR3 DNA: TGTGCCAGCAGCCCGACAGTCAGCGGGGAGCTGTTTTTT
clone size: once; D gene: TRBD1; CDR3 length: 17; V gene: TRBV5-1; J gene: TRBJ2-1; CDR3 protein: CASSTGPDRVRYNEQFF; CDR3 DNA: TGCGCCAGCAGCACGGGCCCAGACAGGGTGAGGTACAATGAGCAGTTCTTC
clone size: .; D gene: TRBD2; CDR3 length: 17; V gene: TRBV12-5; J gene: TRBJ2-2; CDR3 protein: CASGRASGGANTGELFF; CDR3 DNA: TGTGCTAGTGGGAGGGCTAGCGGGGGGGCGAACACCGGGGAGCTGTTTTTT
clone size: .; D gene: TRBD1; CDR3 length: 15; V gene: TRBV7-6; J gene: TRBJ1-2; CDR3 protein: CASSLVKGQNYGYTF; CDR3 DNA: TGTGCCAGCAGCTTAGTAAAGGGACAGAACTATGGCTACACCTTC
clone size: .; D gene: .; CDR3 length: 16; V gene: TRBV5-1; J gene: TRBJ1-4; CDR3 protein: CASSATGRVVNEKLFF; CDR3 DNA: TGCGCCAGCAGCGCCACTGGGAGGGTTGTGAATGAAAAACTGTTTTTT
clone size: .; D gene: TRBD1; CDR3 length: 17; V gene: TRBV18; J gene: TRBJ1-4; CDR3 protein: CASSPGDSGTGVEKLFF; CDR3 DNA: TGTGCCAGCTCACCAGGAGACTCCGGGACAGGGGTTGAAAAACTGTTTTTT
clone size: .; D gene: .; CDR3 length: 13; V gene: TRBV7-7; J gene: TRBJ2-2; CDR3 protein: CASNQGNTGELFF; CDR3 DNA: TGTGCTTCCAATCAGGGGAACACCGGGGAGCTGTTTTTT
clone size: .; D gene: .; CDR3 length: 15; V gene: TRBV9; J gene: TRBJ2-5; CDR3 protein: CASSGTGGAQETQYF; CDR3 DNA: TGTGCCAGCAGCGGGACTGGCGGGGCCCAAGAGACCCAGTACTTC
clone size: few; D gene: .; CDR3 length: 13; V gene: TRBV6-6; J gene: TRBJ2-7; CDR3 protein: CASSYGESYEQYF; CDR3 DNA: TGTGCCAGCAGTTACGGGGAGTCCTACGAGCAGTACTTC
clone size: .; D gene: TRBD2; CDR3 length: 15; V gene: TRBV5-1; J gene: TRBJ2-5; CDR3 protein: CASMELAGVQETQYF; CDR3 DNA: TGCGCCAGCATGGAACTAGCGGGGGTCCAAGAGACCCAGTACTTC
clone size: few; D gene: .; CDR3 length: 15; V gene: TRBV6-1; J gene: TRBJ2-7; CDR3 protein: CASSEHAEVGYEQYF; CDR3 DNA: TGTGCCAGCAGTGAACACGCAGAAGTTGGCTACGAGCAGTACTTC
clone size: .; D gene: TRBD2; CDR3 length: 14; V gene: TRBV7-9; J gene: TRBJ2-2; CDR3 protein: CASVTSSGTGELFF; CDR3 DNA: TGTGCCAGCGTTACTTCTAGCGGCACCGGGGAGCTGTTTTTT
clone size: .; D gene: .; CDR3 length: 16; V gene: TRBV7-3; J gene: TRBJ2-2; CDR3 protein: CASSLASGPNTGELFF; CDR3 DNA: TGTGCCAGCAGCTTAGCCAGCGGGCCAAACACCGGGGAGCTGTTTTTT
clone size: .; D gene: .; CDR3 length: 11; V gene: TRBV29-1; J gene: TRBJ2-3; CDR3 protein: CSVVLTDTQYF; CDR3 DNA: TGCAGCGTTGTTCTAACAGATACGCAGTATTTT
clone size: once; D gene: .; CDR3 length: 14; V gene: TRBV4-2; J gene: TRBJ2-7; CDR3 protein: CASSQDPRSYEQYF; CDR3 DNA: TGTGCCAGCAGCCAAGATCCTCGCTCCTACGAGCAGTACTTC
clone size: .; D gene: .; CDR3 length: 12; V gene: TRBV9; J gene: TRBJ1-6; CDR3 protein: CASSAFDSPLHF; CDR3 DNA: TGTGCCAGCAGCGCCTTCGATTCACCCCTCCACTTT
clone size: .; D gene: .; CDR3 length: 17; V gene: TRBV9; J gene: TRBJ1-4; CDR3 protein: CASSVEAGLWGNEKLFF; CDR3 DNA: TGTGCCAGCAGCGTAGAAGCGGGGCTATGGGGAAATGAAAAACTGTTTTTT
clone size: .; D gene: .; CDR3 length: 14; V gene: TRBV14; J gene: TRBJ2-7; CDR3 protein: CASSQGSVPYEQYF; CDR3 DNA: TGTGCCAGCAGCCAAGGGTCGGTCCCCTACGAGCAGTACTTC
clone size: once; D gene: .; CDR3 length: 14; V gene: TRBV29-1; J gene: TRBJ1-1; CDR3 protein: CSVSLGLLNTEAFF; CDR3 DNA: TGCAGCGTTTCGCTCGGACTCCTGAACACTGAAGCTTTCTTT
clone size: .; D gene: TRBD2; CDR3 length: 16; V gene: TRBV19; J gene: TRBJ2-5; CDR3 protein: CASSIDKTSGVETQYF; CDR3 DNA: TGTGCCAGTAGTATAGATAAAACTAGCGGTGTGGAGACCCAGTACTTC
clone size: .; D gene: .; CDR3 length: 14; V gene: TRBV5-1; J gene: TRBJ1-2; CDR3 protein: CASSSSGARYGYTF; CDR3 DNA: TGCGCCAGCAGCTCTTCAGGGGCTAGGTATGGCTACACCTTC
clone size: .; D gene: .; CDR3 length: 15; V gene: TRBV5-1; J gene: TRBJ2-2; CDR3 protein: CASSLHRASTGELFF; CDR3 DNA: TGCGCCAGCAGCCTCCACAGGGCCAGCACCGGGGAGCTGTTTTTT
clone size: .; D gene: .; CDR3 length: 14; V gene: TRBV12-5; J gene: TRBJ2-2; CDR3 protein: CASGLVRGSGELFF; CDR3 DNA: TGTGCTAGTGGTTTGGTACGTGGGAGCGGGGAGCTGTTTTTT
clone size: once; D gene: TRBD2; CDR3 length: 12; V gene: TRBV11-2; J gene: TRBJ2-3; CDR3 protein: CASSFPGGTQYF; CDR3 DNA: TGTGCCAGCAGCTTCCCGGGGGGTACGCAGTATTTT
clone size: .; D gene: .; CDR3 length: 13; V gene: TRBV5-4; J gene: TRBJ2-7; CDR3 protein: CASSLVSSYEQYF; CDR3 DNA: TGTGCCAGCAGCTTGGTGAGCTCCTACGAGCAGTACTTC
clone size: .; D gene: TRBD1; CDR3 length: 15; V gene: TRBV10-3; J gene: TRBJ1-4; CDR3 protein: CAISGTTGENEKLFF; CDR3 DNA: TGTGCCATCAGTGGAACGACAGGGGAGAATGAAAAACTGTTTTTT
clone size: .; D gene: .; CDR3 length: 16; V gene: TRBV27; J gene: TRBJ2-1; CDR3 protein: CASSFGRRKYYNEQFF; CDR3 DNA: TGTGCCAGCAGTTTTGGTCGCAGGAAATACTACAATGAGCAGTTCTTC
clone size: .; D gene: .; CDR3 length: 15; V gene: TRBV6-1; J gene: TRBJ1-5; CDR3 protein: CASRDGSFEGQPQHF; CDR3 DNA: TGTGCCAGCAGGGACGGATCCTTTGAGGGACAGCCCCAGCATTTT
clone size: .; D gene: .; CDR3 length: 15; V gene: TRBV27; J gene: TRBJ1-1; CDR3 protein: CASSPTGGEFLEAFF; CDR3 DNA: TGTGCCAGCAGTCCCACGGGGGGCGAATTCCTTGAAGCTTTCTTT
clone size: .; D gene: TRBD1; CDR3 length: 15; V gene: TRBV19; J gene: TRBJ1-1; CDR3 protein: CASSTNRGRNTEAFF; CDR3 DNA: TGTGCCAGTAGTACCAACAGGGGGAGGAACACTGAAGCTTTCTTT
clone size: .; D gene: .; CDR3 length: 15; V gene: TRBV11-2; J gene: TRBJ2-3; CDR3 protein: CASSLDWGQADTQYF; CDR3 DNA: TGTGCCAGCAGCTTAGATTGGGGGCAGGCAGATACGCAGTATTTT
clone size: once; D gene: .; CDR3 length: 16; V gene: TRBV5-4; J gene: TRBJ2-1; CDR3 protein: CASSLGGASSYNEQFF; CDR3 DNA: TGTGCCAGCAGCTTGGGCGGGGCCAGTTCCTACAATGAGCAGTTCTTC
clone size: .; D gene: TRBD1; CDR3 length: 15; V gene: TRBV27; J gene: TRBJ1-6; CDR3 protein: CASSLTAGGHSPLHF; CDR3 DNA: TGTGCCAGCAGTTTAACGGCAGGGGGACATTCACCCCTCCACTTT
clone size: .; D gene: .; CDR3 length: 18; V gene: TRBV19; J gene: TRBJ1-1; CDR3 protein: CASSIALGGGRGNTEAFF; CDR3 DNA: TGTGCCAGTAGTATTGCCCTTGGGGGGGGCCGGGGGAACACTGAAGCTTTCTTT
clone size: .; D gene: TRBD1; CDR3 length: 16; V gene: TRBV2; J gene: TRBJ2-3; CDR3 protein: CASSTTGGAGTDTQYF; CDR3 DNA: TGTGCCAGCAGTACTACAGGGGGCGCCGGTACAGATACGCAGTATTTT
clone size: few; D gene: .; CDR3 length: 12; V gene: TRBV18; J gene: TRBJ1-1; CDR3 protein: CASSRVNTEAFF; CDR3 DNA: TGTGCCAGCTCCAGGGTAAACACTGAAGCTTTCTTT
clone size: .; D gene: .; CDR3 length: 14; V gene: TRBV27; J gene: TRBJ2-3; CDR3 protein: CASSSPGQRVTQYF; CDR3 DNA: TGTGCCAGCAGTTCTCCGGGACAGCGGGTTACGCAGTATTTT
clone size: .; D gene: TRBD1; CDR3 length: 15; V gene: TRBV7-2; J gene: TRBJ1-4; CDR3 protein: CASSWTTGVTEKLFF; CDR3 DNA: TGTGCCAGCAGCTGGACCACAGGGGTTACCGAAAAACTGTTTTTT
clone size: .; D gene: .; CDR3 length: 12; V gene: TRBV30; J gene: TRBJ2-7; CDR3 protein: CAWIAPNYEQYF; CDR3 DNA: TGTGCCTGGATCGCGCCGAACTACGAGCAGTACTTC
clone size: .; D gene: TRBD1; CDR3 length: 12; V gene: TRBV6-1; J gene: TRBJ1-1; CDR3 protein: CASSAGTDEAFF; CDR3 DNA: TGTGCCAGCAGTGCTGGGACAGATGAAGCTTTCTTT
clone size: .; D gene: .; CDR3 length: 12; V gene: TRBV5-4; J gene: TRBJ2-2; CDR3 protein: CASSLEGRELFF; CDR3 DNA: TGTGCCAGCAGTCTAGAGGGAAGGGAGCTGTTTTTT
clone size: .; D gene: .; CDR3 length: 14; V gene: TRBV6-5; J gene: TRBJ1-1; CDR3 protein: CASSYLPMNTEAFF; CDR3 DNA: TGTGCCAGCAGTTACCTTCCTATGAACACTGAAGCTTTCTTT
clone size: .; D gene: .; CDR3 length: 13; V gene: TRBV14; J gene: TRBJ2-7; CDR3 protein: CASSQAGGLGQYF; CDR3 DNA: TGTGCCAGCAGCCAAGCCGGAGGGCTCGGGCAGTACTTC
clone size: .; D gene: .; CDR3 length: 15; V gene: TRBV25-1; J gene: TRBJ1-5; CDR3 protein: CASSGRGFGNQPQHF; CDR3 DNA: TGTGCCAGCAGTGGAAGGGGATTTGGCAATCAGCCCCAGCATTTT
clone size: once; D gene: .; CDR3 length: 16; V gene: TRBV5-1; J gene: TRBJ2-3; CDR3 protein: CASSLGQRISTDTQYF; CDR3 DNA: TGCGCCAGCAGCTTGGGACAGCGAATTAGCACAGATACGCAGTATTTT